Listed below are T cell receptor beta chains from one sample, sequenced in a study of molecular identifiers for immune sequencing clone quantification. Each CDR3 protein is one row after TCRdb ran MiXCR on the PCR reads. The sample holds under 650,000 distinct CDR3 sequences, about 20% seen once. Sequences were obtained from naive CD8+ T cells from blood, with Jurkat cell RNA spiked in. These receptors originate from a human donor in good health. Some libraries in this study had Jurkat cell RNA spiked in. The CDR3 runs from the conserved cysteine through the conserved F or W. The D gene is left open where the match is weak. Not all rows give a size; the values are once, few, many and, for expanded clones, a class.

v_call	clone_size	d_call	j_call	cdr3_aa	cdr3_nt
TRBV11-2	few	TRBD2	TRBJ2-1	CASSLFSGEYNEQFF	TGTGCCAGCAGCTTATTTAGCGGGGAGTACAATGAGCAGTTCTTC
TRBV4-1	few	TRBD2	TRBJ2-7	CASSQDLTSGNKQYF	TGCGCCAGCAGCCAAGATTTAACTAGCGGGAATAAGCAGTACTTC
TRBV7-3	many	NA	TRBJ1-5	CASSLRGADSCNQPQHF	TGTGCCAGCAGCTTAAGGGGGGCTGATAGTTGCAATCAGCCCCAGCATTTT
TRBV7-2	NA	TRBD1	TRBJ2-1	CASSLGTGLEQFF	TGTGCCAGCAGCTTGGGGACAGGGCTTGAGCAGTTCTTC
TRBV4-3	many	NA	TRBJ1-1	CASSQNQNLATEAFF	TGCGCCAGCAGCCAGAACCAAAATCTAGCGACAGAAGCTTTCTTT
TRBV4-3	NA	NA	TRBJ2-7	CASSAAGGYGQYF	TGCGCCAGCAGCGCTGCAGGGGGGTACGGGCAGTACTTC
TRBV2	few	TRBD1	TRBJ1-2	CASSVWTGRDGYTF	TGTGCCAGCAGTGTTTGGACAGGGAGGGATGGCTACACCTTC
TRBV19	many	NA	TRBJ2-7	CASSRGTVSYEQYF	TGTGCCAGTAGCCGGGGGACAGTCTCCTACGAGCAGTACTTC
TRBV28	many	NA	TRBJ2-1	CASSPGRKEVNEQFF	TGTGCCAGCAGTCCTGGTCGGAAGGAGGTTAATGAGCAGTTCTTC
TRBV7-3	NA	TRBD2	TRBJ2-6	CASSLIGGGLISGANVLTF	TGTGCCAGCAGCTTAATCGGGGGGGGATTAATCTCTGGGGCCAACGTCCTGACTTTC
TRBV11-2	few	TRBD2	TRBJ2-5	CASSSHGLAGQETQYF	TGTGCCAGCAGCTCCCACGGACTAGCGGGGCAAGAGACCCAGTACTTC
TRBV4-2	NA	NA	TRBJ1-4	CASSRIPDATNEKLFF	TGTGCCAGCAGCCGCATACCCGATGCTACTAATGAAAAACTGTTTTTT
TRBV12-5	many	NA	TRBJ2-3	CASGLVGRGLADTQYF	TGTGCTAGTGGTTTGGTAGGAAGGGGTTTGGCAGATACGCAGTATTTT
TRBV27	NA	NA	TRBJ1-5	CASSLSPSYQPQHF	TGTGCCAGCAGTTTATCGCCATCGTATCAGCCCCAGCATTTT
TRBV14	few	NA	TRBJ1-1	CASTPGIPGGAEAFF	TGTGCCAGCACCCCCGGCATACCGGGGGGGGCTGAAGCTTTCTTT
TRBV3-1	NA	TRBD2	TRBJ2-1	CASSLGTTAGDEQFF	TGTGCCAGCAGCCTAGGGACTACCGCCGGTGATGAGCAGTTCTTC
TRBV6-2/TRBV6-3	many	NA	TRBJ2-7	CASSYARPLPVEQYF	TGTGCCAGCAGTTACGCGCGTCCTCTCCCGGTTGAGCAGTACTTC
TRBV6-5	few	NA	TRBJ2-1	CASSYPGAPGDEQIF	TGTGCCAGCAGTTACCCCGGGGCCCCCGGCGATGAGCAGATCTTC
TRBV7-9	few	NA	TRBJ1-4	CASRRGLATNEKLFF	TGTGCCAGCAGACGCGGACTGGCAACTAATGAAAAACTGTTTTTT
TRBV9	many	TRBD1	TRBJ2-2	CASSVEARQGIGNTGELFF	TGTGCCAGCAGCGTAGAAGCGAGACAGGGAATAGGGAACACCGGGGAGCTGTTTTTT
TRBV30	many	NA	TRBJ2-6	CAWRGQTLSSGANVLTF	TGTGCCTGGAGGGGACAAACATTAAGCTCTGGGGCCAACGTCCTGACTTTC
TRBV7-6	NA	TRBD2	TRBJ2-1	CASSLVAGANNEQFF	TGTGCCAGCAGCCTAGTAGCGGGGGCCAACAATGAGCAGTTCTTC
TRBV28	few	NA	TRBJ1-4	CASSFRASTEKLFF	TGTGCCAGCAGTTTCCGGGCCAGTACCGAAAAACTGTTTTTT
TRBV28	many	NA	TRBJ2-3	CASSLASRTDTQYF	TGTGCCAGCAGTCTTGCCTCTCGCACAGATACGCAGTATTTT
TRBV30	many	NA	TRBJ2-1	CAWSVAGRSYNEQFF	TGTGCCTGGAGTGTAGCAGGAAGGTCCTACAATGAGCAGTTCTTC
TRBV5-1	many	TRBD2	TRBJ2-7	CASSLGLGTSGFYEQYF	TGCGCCAGCAGCTTGGGCCTGGGGACTAGCGGGTTCTACGAGCAGTACTTC
TRBV9	few	TRBD1	TRBJ2-1	CASSTSGTGVNEQFF	TGTGCCAGCAGCACGTCCGGGACAGGGGTCAATGAGCAGTTCTTC
TRBV27	many	TRBD2	TRBJ2-3	CASMGTSGGIWTDTQYF	TGTGCCAGCATGGGGACTAGCGGGGGTATATGGACAGATACGCAGTATTTT
TRBV18	many	TRBD1	TRBJ2-7	CASSPSPGQGEDEQYF	TGTGCCAGCTCACCATCCCCGGGACAGGGTGAGGACGAGCAGTACTTC
TRBV9	many	NA	TRBJ2-7	CASSPKGLGAYEQYF	TGTGCCAGCAGCCCCAAGGGACTGGGTGCCTACGAGCAGTACTTC
TRBV13	NA	NA	TRBJ2-3	CASSSGYQQQSRTQYF	TGTGCCAGCAGCTCAGGGTATCAGCAACAGTCTCGTACGCAGTATTTC
TRBV6-5	NA	NA	TRBJ2-2	CASSYTNTGELFF	TGTGCCAGCAGTTACACTAACACCGGGGAGCTGTTTTTT
TRBV19	many	NA	TRBJ1-5	CASSIGTAYQPQHF	TGTGCCAGTAGTATAGGGACAGCCTATCAGCCCCAGCATTTT
TRBV21-1	NA	NA	TRBJ2-1	CVSIRTRADCEQFF	TGTGTCAGCATCAGGACAAGGGCCGATTGTGAGCAGTTCTTC
TRBV4-1	many	NA	TRBJ2-4	CASRMTNLAKNIQYF	TGCGCCAGCAGAATGACCAACCTTGCCAAAAACATTCAGTACTTC
TRBV7-8	many	NA	TRBJ1-5	CASSLETLTGSNQPQHF	TGTGCCAGCAGCTTAGAAACTTTGACAGGTTCTAATCAGCCCCAGCATTTT
TRBV2	NA	TRBD1	TRBJ2-7	CASSEAWTGPVYEQYF	TGTGCCAGCAGTGAAGCGTGGACAGGGCCGGTCTACGAGCAGTACTTC
TRBV19	NA	TRBD2	TRBJ2-3	CASRHAGGRGTDTQYF	TGTGCCAGTAGGCATGCGGGGGGGCGAGGCACAGATACGCAGTATTTT
TRBV4-1	many	TRBD1	TRBJ2-1	CASSPGTGNYNEQFF	TGCGCCAGCAGCCCAGGGACAGGGAATTACAATGAGCAGTTCTTC
TRBV7-2	NA	NA	TRBJ1-2	CASSPGMIYYGYTF	TGTGCCAGCAGCCCTGGGATGATCTACTATGGCTACACCTTC
TRBV4-1	many	NA	TRBJ1-1	CASSQGLAGAFF	TGCGCCAGCAGCCAAGGGCTAGCAGGAGCTTTCTTT
TRBV25-1	NA	NA	TRBJ2-7	CASSVFFYEQYF	TGTGCCAGCAGTGTATTTTTCTACGAGCAGTACTTC
TRBV6-2/TRBV6-3	NA	NA	TRBJ2-7	CATSPDRGDEQYF	TGTGCCACCTCGCCGGACAGAGGTGACGAGCAGTACTTC
TRBV6-2/TRBV6-3	NA	NA	TRBJ1-1	CASSYTVLNTEALF	TGTGCCAGCAGTTACACCGTGCTGAACACTGAAGCTCTCTTT
TRBV30	many	NA	TRBJ1-2	CAWLSFRDYGYTF	TGTGCCTGGTTATCCTTTCGGGACTATGGCTACACCTTC
TRBV14	few	NA	TRBJ2-5	CASSPFDPEETQYF	TGTGCCAGCAGCCCGTTTGACCCCGAAGAGACCCAGTACTTC
TRBV5-6	many	NA	TRBJ2-5	CASSLPGGSQETQYF	TGTGCCAGCAGCTTGCCCGGCGGCTCCCAAGAGACCCAGTACTTC
TRBV6-5	few	NA	TRBJ2-7	CASSYSNRATKYEQYF	TGTGCCAGCAGTTACTCGAACAGGGCGACGAAGTACGAGCAGTACTTC
TRBV18	many	TRBD2	TRBJ2-1	CASSPSGGDYNEQFF	TGTGCCAGCTCGCCTAGCGGGGGAGATTACAATGAGCAGTTCTTC
TRBV6-5	many	NA	TRBJ2-7	CASTDRWGSEQYF	TGTGCCAGCACCGACAGGTGGGGAAGCGAGCAGTACTTC
TRBV4-3	many	NA	TRBJ1-3	CASSQDIATTGNTIYF	TGCGCCAGCAGCCAAGATATAGCCACAACAGGAAACACCATATATTTT
TRBV6-5	NA	TRBD1	TRBJ1-4	CASSFDPQGGNEKLFF	TGTGCCAGCAGTTTCGACCCCCAGGGGGGCAATGAAAAACTGTTTTTT
TRBV12-3/TRBV12-4	NA	NA	TRBJ2-7	CASSSQLEQYF	TGTGCCAGCAGTTCTCAATTGGAGCAGTACTTC
TRBV9	many	NA	TRBJ1-2	CASSSSRGAGYYGYTF	TGTGCCAGCAGCTCCAGTAGAGGAGCAGGGTACTATGGCTACACCTTC
TRBV7-6	few	NA	TRBJ2-7	CASSLEKTGGLEQYF	TGTGCCAGCAGCTTAGAGAAAACGGGGGGCCTCGAGCAGTACTTC
TRBV4-3	many	NA	TRBJ1-1	CASSQDKMGGTEAFF	TGCGCCAGCAGCCAAGATAAAATGGGGGGGACTGAAGCTTTCTTT
TRBV29-1	once	TRBD2	TRBJ2-3	CSGTSGKSADTQYF	TGCAGCGGCACTAGCGGGAAAAGCGCAGATACGCAGTATTTT